These 20 T cell receptor beta chains share one sample of origin, sequenced in a study of T cells in localized non-small cell lung cancer. The table came from immunoSEQ multiplex PCR; TCRdb's copy has only in-frame clones and leaves some out. The table records about 22,000 clones, approximately 90% of them present only once. The material sequenced was PBMCs, taken before any cancer treatment. The receptor set was obtained from a man aged 40 to 70 with stage II squamous cell lung carcinoma.

The chain couples TRBV29-1 to TRBJ2-2; 8 bases align to TRBD2. CDR3 length: 12 residues. In germline, CDR1 is SQVTM, CDR2 ANQGSEA. The CDR3 reads CTAGVRTGELFF. DNA of the CDR3: TGCACAGCGGGAGTAAGAACCGGGGAGCTGTTTTTT.

V is TRBV27 and J is TRBJ1-2; D gene unclear. V shed 5 bases and J shed 5 bases, with 18 bases lying between them. This CDR3 has 15 amino acids. Germline CDR1 is MNHEY and CDR2 is SMNVEV (reference sequence). In DNA form, the CDR3 reads TGTGCCAGCAGTCCCAAAATCTTCAGGTCTTATGGCTACACCTTC. Translated: CASSPKIFRSYGYTF.

The chain combines TRBV28 with TRBJ1-5, with no clear D. V lost 1 base and J lost 1, with 11 bases in between. The CDR3 sequence is 16 residues long. In germline, CDR1 is MDHEN, CDR2 SYDVKM. CDR3 nucleotides: TGTGCCAGCAGTTTATTGGACCGCCCAAGCAATCAGCCCCAGCATTTT. As protein: CASSLLDRPSNQPQHF.

This clone has a handful of counts. The gene calls are TRBV27 and TRBJ1-1; D is undetermined. Trimming left V 1 base short and J 3 bases short, with 6 bases between. The V gene's germline CDR1 is MNHEY and CDR2 SMNVEV (reference sequence). The CDR3 consists of 13 residues. As DNA, the CDR3 is TGTGCCAGCAGTTTATTTGGGGACACTGAAGCTTTCTTT. Translation: CASSLFGDTEAFF.

The chain uses TRBV7-9 and TRBJ2-1; a possible D gene is TRBD1 (5 bases). Germline V gene data show CDR1 as SEHNR and CDR2 as FQNEAQ (reference sequence). The CDR3 contains 13 residues. Trimming stripped 1 base from V and 7 bases from J, with 8 bases between. CDR3 loop: CASSLGQGNEQFF. The CDR3 DNA follows: TGTGCCAGCAGCTTAGGGCAGGGAAATGAGCAGTTCTTC.

The chain recombines TRBV16 with TRBJ2-5, with 10 bases aligning to TRBD2. The V gene's germline CDR1 is KGHSY and CDR2 FQNENV. The CDR3 runs 16 residues. With 0 bases clipped from V and 1 base from J, the junction kept 2 bases outside the gene matches. The CDR3 DNA sequence: TGTGCCAGCAGCCAATCACCTAGCGGGGGCCAAGAGACCCAGTACTTC. Its protein is CASSQSPSGGQETQYF.

CDR3 sequence: CASSAQPGLAGGRSEQFF. CDR3 coding DNA: TGTGCCAGCAGCGCCCAACCGGGACTAGCGGGAGGGAGGAGTGAGCAGTTCTTC. The chain couples TRBV9 to TRBJ2-1; the match to TRBD2 covers 16 bases. The CDR3 totals 18 residues. Germline V CDR1 and CDR2: SGDLS, YYNGEE. The ends lost 3 bases at V and 9 bases at J; junction bases unmatched: 12.

This clone ranks as medium-sized. This chain uses TRBV20-1 with TRBJ1-1; no firm D call. CDR3 length: 11 amino acids. The germline CDR1 and CDR2 sequences are DFQATT and SNEGSKA (reference sequence). V lost 3 bases and J 8 bases, leaving 10 bases between the germline ends. For the CDR3, the DNA is TGCAGTGCTAGGAATGCCGTGGAAGCTTTCTTT. Its translation is CSARNAVEAFF.

A word on this clone: Because it lacks the conserved phenylalanine or tryptophan at the end, this CDR3 is likely a read error. The DNA is left out, because the CDR3 cannot be placed on it with certainty; the CDR3 is given as TCRdb lists it. This sequence joins TRBV18 and TRBJ1-2; whether TRBD1, the table's D call, matches the DNA was not checked. With termini counted, the CDR3 has 14 amino acids. Germline V gene sequence: CDR1 KGHSH, CDR2 LQKENI. CDR3 amino acids: CASSPLRDKSKRFA.

This clone was counted a few times. The chain is built from TRBV9 and TRBJ1-1; possibly TRBD1 for D (5 bases). Trimming pared 4 bases from V and 6 bases from J, leaving 13 bases between. Per germline, CDR1 SGDLS and CDR2 YYNGEE. The CDR3 runs 13 residues. The CDR3 protein is CASSPQDIPEAFF. DNA of the CDR3: TGTGCCAGCAGCCCCCAGGACATACCTGAAGCTTTCTTT.

The V and J genes are TRBV30 and TRBJ1-5, with a possible D match to TRBD1 (5 bases). CDR3 length: 14 residues. V was trimmed by 0 bases and J by 5 bases, leaving 11 bases between them. CDR1 is GTSNPN, CDR2 SVGIG, per germline (reference sequence). CDR3 nucleotide sequence: TGTGCCTGGAGTGTCCAGGGACCCTATCAGCCCCAGCATTTT. Translating gives CAWSVQGPYQPQHF.

This clone turned up a few times. The genes are TRBV29-1 and TRBJ1-1; unclear D gene. Germline assignment: CDR1 SQVTM and CDR2 ANQGSEA. This CDR3 has 13 amino acids. Trimming took 5 bases from V and 0 from J, leaving 10 bases between them. In DNA form, the CDR3 reads TGCAGCGTTTATCACAGCATGAACACTGAAGCTTTCTTT. Protein: CSVYHSMNTEAFF.

V and J are TRBV12-5 and TRBJ1-1; D gene ambiguous. The CDR3 length is 13 residues. CDR1 and CDR2 (germline): LGHNT, FRNRAP. Trimming cost V 1 base and J 0 bases, with 3 bases left between them. The CDR3 spells CASGLEMNTEAFF. For the CDR3, the DNA is TGTGCTAGTGGTTTGGAGATGAACACTGAAGCTTTCTTT.

CDR3 in DNA: TGTGCCAGCAGCTTAAAAGGTGAGGGGCGGGGTATTTCCACTGAAGCTTTCTTT. Amino acids: CASSLKGEGRGISTEAFF. J is TRBJ1-1 and V is TRBV11-3; possibly TRBD1 for D (5 bases). CDR1 and CDR2 (germline): SGHNT, YENEEA. This CDR3 region has 18 residues. The germline V and J ends were trimmed by 2 bases and 4 bases, with 23 bases remaining between them.

The V and J genes are TRBV19 and TRBJ1-2; no definite D call. CDR3 length: 16 residues. Germline V gene sequence: CDR1 LNHDA, CDR2 SQIVND (reference sequence). With 5 bases removed from V and 1 base from J, the gap between germline ends came to 17 bases. The CDR3 spells CASSYRLDTFNYGYTF. The CDR3 nucleotides are TGTGCCAGTAGTTACCGTTTAGACACCTTTAACTATGGCTACACCTTC.

The chain combines TRBV27 with TRBJ2-1; TRBD2 matches 8 bases. There are 12 residues in the CDR3. Losses at the gene ends were 6 bases for V and 7 bases for J; bases not matched to a gene: 2. Germline loops: CDR1 MNHEY, CDR2 SMNVEV (reference sequence). CDR3 nucleotide sequence: TGTGCCAGCAGGGGACTAGAGAATGAGCAGTTCTTC. Protein sequence: CASRGLENEQFF.

The chain carries TRBV28 and TRBJ1-3, with D perhaps matching TRBD1 (5 bases). The CDR3 is 14 residues long. V lost 5 bases and J 0 bases, leaving 8 bases between the germline ends. Germline V lookup: CDR1 MDHEN, CDR2 SYDVKM. The DNA of the CDR3 is TGTGCCAGCAGTGCAGGGCACTCTGGAAACACCATATATTTT. Amino acids: CASSAGHSGNTIYF.

This clone was seen only a few times. The chain carries TRBV18 and TRBJ2-6, with 7 bases matching TRBD1. Trimming took 3 bases from V and 2 from J; bases not matched to a gene: 1. CDR1 and CDR2 (germline): KGHSH, LQKENI. The CDR3 has 15 residues. Here the CDR3 reads CASSPDRAGANVLTF. CDR3 nucleotide sequence: TGTGCCAGCTCACCTGACAGGGCTGGGGCCAACGTCCTGACTTTC.

The V and J genes are TRBV30 and TRBJ2-1; 11 bases align to TRBD2. The junction had 5 bases not matched to a gene; V was cut back by 2 bases and J by 5 bases. In germline, CDR1 is GTSNPN, CDR2 SVGIG (reference sequence). The CDR3 has 15 amino acids. The CDR3 loop reads CAWSILAGGDNEQFF. The CDR3 nucleotides read TGTGCCTGGAGTATCCTAGCGGGAGGTGACAATGAGCAGTTCTTC.

The chain employs TRBV30 and TRBJ1-1; D might be TRBD1 (5 bases). The V end lost 4 bases, the J end lost 10 bases, and 16 bases lay between the germline ends. The CDR3 extends over 12 amino acids. The germline V gene encodes CDR1 GTSNPN and CDR2 SVGIG (reference sequence). The CDR3 bases are TGTGCCTGGAAGAGGGCGAGACAGCGAGCTTTCTTT. Translated: CAWKRARQRAFF.